One T cell receptor (beta chain) is described in this entry. Its antigen is currently not known. Per-base qualities were not stored, and no clone one base away is much larger. The CDR3 goes from the cysteine to the phenylalanine over 16 residues. The CDR3 DNA has 48 bases and is translated from base 1. The trim is 3 bases for V and 8 bases for J, with a gap of 20 bases between the germline ends. The germline V gene provides CDR1 SGHDN and CDR2 FVKESK. This record comes from a study of control samples from healthy donors and cancer patients (dated by TCRdb to 2020 to 2022). The method behind the library was the immunoSEQ multiplex PCR assay. TCRdb re-hosts the immuneACCESS table, in-frame sequences only. Its copies lack some clones; in the studies checked, an unresolved V gene accounts for under half of them, and the cause for the rest is not known. The sample table lists around 130,000 clones, approximately 95% of them with a count of one. About 4% of the sample goes to the ten largest clones.

This TCR came from a man aged 25-45 years in good health. Sequencing was done on a sample of blood. The V gene is TRBV14 and the J gene is TRBJ2-1, with the D gene tentatively TRBD1 or TRBD2, based on 5 matching bases in each. At the DNA level, the sequence is TGTGCCAGCAGCCAGGCGACGGGACGGGGCGACGATGAGCAGTTCTTC. Its product reads: CASSQATGRGDDEQFF.